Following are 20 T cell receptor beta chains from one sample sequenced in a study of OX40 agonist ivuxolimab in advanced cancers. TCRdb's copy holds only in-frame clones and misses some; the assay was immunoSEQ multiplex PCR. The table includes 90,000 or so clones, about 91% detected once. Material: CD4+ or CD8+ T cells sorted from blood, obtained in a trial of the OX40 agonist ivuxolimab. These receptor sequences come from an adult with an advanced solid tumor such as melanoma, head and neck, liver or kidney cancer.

CDR3 DNA sequence: TGTGCCAGCAGCTTTTTCCTGGCGGGAGGAGGCACCGGGGAGCTGTTTTTT. Protein: CASSFFLAGGGTGELFF. The rearrangement uses TRBV5-6 and TRBJ2-2; the match to TRBD2 covers 8 bases. Germline lookup yields CDR1 SGHDT and CDR2 YYEEEE. This CDR3 has 17 residues. V was clipped by 2 bases and J by 4 bases; unmatched bases: 10.

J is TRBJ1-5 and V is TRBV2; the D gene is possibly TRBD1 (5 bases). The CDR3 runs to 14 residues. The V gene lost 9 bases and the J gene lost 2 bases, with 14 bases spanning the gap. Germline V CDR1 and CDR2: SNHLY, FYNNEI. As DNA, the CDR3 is TGTGCCAGTAACGGGGGTAAGGGCAATCAGCCCCAGCATTTT. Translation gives CASNGGKGNQPQHF. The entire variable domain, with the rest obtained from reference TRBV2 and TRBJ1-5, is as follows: EPEVTQTPSHQVTQMGQEVILRCVPISNHLYFYWYRQILGQKVEFLVSFYNNEISEKSEIFDDQFSVERPDGSNFTLKIRSTKLEDSAMYFCASNGGKGNQPQHFGDGTRLSIL.

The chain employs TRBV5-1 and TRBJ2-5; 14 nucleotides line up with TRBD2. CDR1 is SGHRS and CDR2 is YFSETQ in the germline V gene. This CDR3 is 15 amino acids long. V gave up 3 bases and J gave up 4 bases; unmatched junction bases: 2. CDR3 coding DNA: TGCGCCAGCAGCTCCGGGACTAGCGGGAGAGAGACCCAGTACTTC. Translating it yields CASSSGTSGRETQYF.

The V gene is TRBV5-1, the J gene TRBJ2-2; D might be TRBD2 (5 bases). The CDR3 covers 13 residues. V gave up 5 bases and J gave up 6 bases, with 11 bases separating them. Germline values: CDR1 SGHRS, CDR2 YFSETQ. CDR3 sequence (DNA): TGCGCCAGCAGTGGAGCGGAGGCCGGGGAGCTGTTTTTT. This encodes CASSGAEAGELFF.

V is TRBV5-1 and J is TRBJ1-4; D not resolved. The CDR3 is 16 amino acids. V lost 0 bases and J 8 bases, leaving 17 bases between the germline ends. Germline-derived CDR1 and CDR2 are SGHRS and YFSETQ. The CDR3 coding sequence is TGCGCCAGCAGCTTGGGGACCGCCTCGGGGAGAGAAAAACTGTTTTTT. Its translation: CASSLGTASGREKLFF.

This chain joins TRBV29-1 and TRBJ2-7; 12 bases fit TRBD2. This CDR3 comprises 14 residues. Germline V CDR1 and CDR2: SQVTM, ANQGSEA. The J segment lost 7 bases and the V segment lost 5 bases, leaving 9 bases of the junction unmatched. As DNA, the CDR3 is TGCAGCGTTTGGACTAGCGGGAATGGTTCGGAGCAGTACTTC. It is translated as CSVWTSGNGSEQYF.

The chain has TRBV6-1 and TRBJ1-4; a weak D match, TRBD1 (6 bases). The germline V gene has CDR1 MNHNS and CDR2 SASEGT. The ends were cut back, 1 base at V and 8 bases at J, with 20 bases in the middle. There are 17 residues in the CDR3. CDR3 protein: CASSEVVAFRGGEKLFF. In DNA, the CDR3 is TGTGCCAGCAGTGAAGTGGTAGCGTTCAGGGGAGGCGAAAAACTGTTTTTT.

The CDR3 bases are TGTGCCAGCAGCCACATCCAGTGGACCGGGGAGCTGTTTTTT. This translates into CASSHIQWTGELFF. The chain has TRBV14 and TRBJ2-2; D not resolved. This CDR3 has 14 amino acids. Trimming shortened V by 3 bases and J by 5 bases, and 10 bases separated the two germline ends. The germline V gene has CDR1 SGHDN and CDR2 FVKESK.

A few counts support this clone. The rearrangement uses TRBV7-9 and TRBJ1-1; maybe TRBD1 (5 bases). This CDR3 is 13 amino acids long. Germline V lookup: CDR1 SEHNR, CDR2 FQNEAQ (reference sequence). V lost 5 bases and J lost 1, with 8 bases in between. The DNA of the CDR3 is TGTGCCAGCAGCCTGACAGCGAACACTGAAGCTTTCTTT. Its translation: CASSLTANTEAFF.

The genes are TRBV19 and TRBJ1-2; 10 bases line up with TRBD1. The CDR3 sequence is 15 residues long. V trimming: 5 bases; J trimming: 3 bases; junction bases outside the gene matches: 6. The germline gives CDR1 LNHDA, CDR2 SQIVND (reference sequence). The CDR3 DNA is TGTGCCAGTAGTGGGGACAGGGGCGCATACTATGGCTACACCTTC. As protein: CASSGDRGAYYGYTF.

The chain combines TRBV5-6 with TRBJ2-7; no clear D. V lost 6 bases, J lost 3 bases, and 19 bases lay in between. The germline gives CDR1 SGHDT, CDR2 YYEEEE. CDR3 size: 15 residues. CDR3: CASTLPMRRLYEQYF. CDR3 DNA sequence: TGTGCCAGCACCCTCCCGATGCGTAGACTCTACGAGCAGTACTTC. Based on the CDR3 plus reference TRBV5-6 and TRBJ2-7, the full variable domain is DAGVTQSPTHLIKTRGQQVTLRCSPKSGHDTVSWYQQALGQGPQFIFQYYEEEERQRGNFPDRFSGHQFPNYSSELNVNALLLGDSALYLCASTLPMRRLYEQYFGPGTRLTVT.

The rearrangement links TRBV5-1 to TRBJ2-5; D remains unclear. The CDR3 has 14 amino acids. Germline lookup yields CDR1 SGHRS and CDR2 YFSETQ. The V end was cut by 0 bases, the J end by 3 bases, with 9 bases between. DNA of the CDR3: TGCGCCAGCAGCTTGGGGCGGAGTAAAGAGACCCAGTACTTC. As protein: CASSLGRSKETQYF.

The DNA of the CDR3 is TGTGCCAGCAGCTTGGACCGCGATCAGCCCCAGCATTTT. Its protein is CASSLDRDQPQHF. The genes are TRBV5-4 and TRBJ1-5, with no clear D. Trimming removed 0 bases at V and 5 bases at J, with 6 bases between. This CDR3 is 13 amino acids long. Germline V CDR1 and CDR2: SGHNT, YYREEE (reference sequence).

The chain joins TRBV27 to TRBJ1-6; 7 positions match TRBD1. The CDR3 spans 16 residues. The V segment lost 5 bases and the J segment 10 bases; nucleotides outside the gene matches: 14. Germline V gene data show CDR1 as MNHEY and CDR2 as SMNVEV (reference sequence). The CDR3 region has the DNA TGTGCCAGCAGTCCCGACCGGGACAGATTGAAATCACCCCTCCACTTT. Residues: CASSPDRDRLKSPLHF.

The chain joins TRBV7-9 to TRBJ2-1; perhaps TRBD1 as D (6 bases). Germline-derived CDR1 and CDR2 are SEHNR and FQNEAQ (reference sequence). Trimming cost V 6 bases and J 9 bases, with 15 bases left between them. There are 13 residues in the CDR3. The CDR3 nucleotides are TGTGCCAGCAGTTTAAGGGAAGGGGGTGAGCAGTTCTTC. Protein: CASSLREGGEQFF.

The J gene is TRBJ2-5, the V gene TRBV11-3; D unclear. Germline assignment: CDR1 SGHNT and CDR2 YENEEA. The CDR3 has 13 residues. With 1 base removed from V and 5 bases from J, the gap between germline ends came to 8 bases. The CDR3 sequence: CASSLALGETQYF. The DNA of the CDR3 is TGTGCCAGCAGCTTAGCTCTGGGGGAGACCCAGTACTTC.

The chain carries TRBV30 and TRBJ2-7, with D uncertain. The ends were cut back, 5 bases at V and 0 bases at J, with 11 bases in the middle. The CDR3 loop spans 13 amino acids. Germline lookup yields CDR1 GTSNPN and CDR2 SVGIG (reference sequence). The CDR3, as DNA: TGTGCCTGGGATAGGGTCGACTCCTACGAGCAGTACTTC. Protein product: CAWDRVDSYEQYF. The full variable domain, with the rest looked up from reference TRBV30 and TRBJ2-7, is SQTIHQWPATLVQPVGSPLSLECTVEGTSNPNLYWYRQAAGRGLQLLFYSVGIGQISSEVPQNLSASRPQDRQFILSSKKLLLSDSGFYLCAWDRVDSYEQYFGPGTRLTVT.

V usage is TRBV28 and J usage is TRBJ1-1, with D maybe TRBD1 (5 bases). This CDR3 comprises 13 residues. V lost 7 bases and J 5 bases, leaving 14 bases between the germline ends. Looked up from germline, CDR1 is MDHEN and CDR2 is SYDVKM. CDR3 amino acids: CASTLGEGTEAFF. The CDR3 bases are TGTGCCAGCACCCTAGGGGAAGGGACTGAAGCTTTCTTT. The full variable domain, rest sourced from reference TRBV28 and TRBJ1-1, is DVKVTQSSRYLVKRTGEKVFLECVQDMDHENMFWYRQDPGLGLRLIYFSYDVKMKEKGDIPEGYSVSREKKERFSLILESASTNQTSMYLCASTLGEGTEAFFGQGTRLTVV.

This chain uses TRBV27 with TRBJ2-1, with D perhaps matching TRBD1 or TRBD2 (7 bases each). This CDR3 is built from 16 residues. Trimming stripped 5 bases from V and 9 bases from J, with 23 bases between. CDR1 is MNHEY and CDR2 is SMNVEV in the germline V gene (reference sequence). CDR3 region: CASSPRDYRGHGEQFF. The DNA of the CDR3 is TGTGCCAGCAGTCCCCGGGACTACAGGGGCCATGGTGAGCAGTTCTTC.

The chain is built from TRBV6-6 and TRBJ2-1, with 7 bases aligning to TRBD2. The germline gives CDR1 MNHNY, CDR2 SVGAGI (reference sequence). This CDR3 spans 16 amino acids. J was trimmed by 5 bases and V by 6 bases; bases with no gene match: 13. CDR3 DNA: TGTGCCAGCAGCCCACATAGAGCGGGGTCAGACAATGAGCAGTTCTTC. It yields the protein CASSPHRAGSDNEQFF.